This TCR beta chain was retrieved from a study of post-analysis software for immune sequencing data. Study details: Relapsing-remitting, secondary progressive and progressive-relapsing multiple sclerosis were all included among the disease courses.

As regards this clonotype: The antigen remains undetermined.

Study results and limitations: F measure clustering grouped samples strongly by preparation batch. Controls had lower frequencies than patients of 4 or 5 TRBV segments, which included TRBV5-6, TRBV5-1 and TRBV20-1. The study found significantly lower normalized Chao1 diversity in multiple sclerosis patients than in controls.

Researchers reported that TCR beta cDNA libraries carried unique molecular identifiers. There were about 1 to 10 million T cells, and 400,000 to 650,000 cDNA molecules came from them. TCRdb recomputed calls from the PCR reads with MiXCR, one row per CDR3 protein. Here the sample spans fewer than 900,000 distinct CDR3 sequences, around 46% being singletons. Germline V lookup: CDR1 LGHNA, CDR2 YNFKEQ. The CDR3 extends over 17 amino acids. With 0 bases removed from V and 2 bases from J, the gap between germline ends came to 16 bases. The chain combines TRBV4-2 with TRBJ1-2; D possibly corresponds to TRBD1 (5 bases). The clonotype was recovered from a girl aged 5-17 years with multiple sclerosis. What was sequenced was blood. Here the CDR3 DNA reads TGTGCCAGCAGCCAAGATAGGCAGGGACCATTGAACTATGGCTACACCTTC. Translated, it gives CASSQDRQGPLNYGYTF.